A single sample is the source of the 14 T cell receptor beta chains below, sequenced in a study of early T cells in non-severe SARS-CoV-2 infection. From the 5' RACE reads, TCRdb called clonotypes with MiXCR, one entry per CDR3 protein. The profile shows 120,000 or so distinct CDR3 sequences, roughly 12% of them singletons. The input for sequencing was whole blood, taken at baseline. The source of these receptors is an adult who was a healthcare worker with PCR-confirmed SARS-CoV-2 infection or an uninfected control (not recorded which).

The sample holds a few counts of this clonotype. The rearrangement links TRBV9 to TRBJ2-6; unclear D gene. The CDR3 covers 16 residues. Germline CDR1 is SGDLS and CDR2 is YYNGEE. The V and J ends lost 0 bases and 1 base respectively, with 8 bases between them. The CDR3 bases are TGTGCCAGCAGCGTAGAGTGGGGTTCTGGGGCCAACGTCCTGACTTTC. Translated, it gives CASSVEWGSGANVLTF.

V usage is TRBV6-5 and J usage is TRBJ2-1, with TRBD1 matching 7 bases. Germline V CDR1 and CDR2: MNHEY, SVGAGI. The CDR3 sequence is 16 residues long. The V segment lost 6 bases and the J segment 0 bases; nucleotides outside the gene matches: 8. The CDR3 DNA sequence: TGTGCCAGCAGAGGGACAGCACCGAGCTCCTACAATGAGCAGTTCTTC. This encodes CASRGTAPSSYNEQFF.

This clonotype was observed a few times. V is TRBV20-1 and J is TRBJ2-7; 7 nucleotides agree with TRBD2. Germline loops: CDR1 DFQATT, CDR2 SNEGSKA (reference sequence). The trim removed 0 bases at V and 6 bases at J, leaving 5 bases unmatched. CDR3 length equals 13 residues. This chain's CDR3 is CSAREGLVGEQYF. The CDR3 DNA follows: TGCAGTGCTAGAGAAGGACTAGTAGGCGAGCAGTACTTC.

In this sample, this clonotype turned up many times. The chain joins TRBV25-1 to TRBJ2-5, with TRBD1 as a possible D gene (5 bases). The CDR3 loop spans 13 amino acids. V lost 4 bases and J 5 bases, leaving 11 bases between the germline ends. Germline CDR1 is MGHDK and CDR2 is SYGVNS. The CDR3 bases are TGTGCCAGCAGTGGGGGCCCACAGGAGACCCAGTACTTC. Its translation is CASSGGPQETQYF.

V usage is TRBV4-1 and J usage is TRBJ2-7; the D call may be TRBD1 or TRBD2 (5 bases each). Trimming shortened V by 1 base and J by 1 base, and 8 bases separated the two germline ends. The CDR3 is 14 residues long. Looked up from germline, CDR1 is MGHRA and CDR2 is YSYEKL. The CDR3 reads CASSQGGESYEQYF. As DNA, the CDR3 is TGCGCCAGCAGCCAAGGAGGGGAGTCCTACGAGCAGTACTTC.

This clonotype was recorded a few times. V usage is TRBV7-9 and J usage is TRBJ1-5; no clear D gene. The CDR3 is 15 amino acids. The V end lost 0 bases, the J end lost 2 bases, and 8 bases lay between the germline ends. Germline V gives CDR1 SEHNR, CDR2 FQNEAQ (reference sequence). CDR3 sequence (DNA): TGTGCCAGCAGCTTAGCGGGGAAGGGCAATCAGCCCCAGCATTTT. It yields the protein CASSLAGKGNQPQHF.

In its sample, this clonotype was seen a few times. This chain connects TRBV28 to TRBJ2-1; D remains ambiguous. The CDR3 contains 11 residues. Per the germline V gene, CDR1 is MDHEN and CDR2 is SYDVKM. Trimming took off 6 bases at V and 10 bases at J, with 10 bases between the two ends. CDR3 protein: CASSDLEEQFF. CDR3 DNA sequence: TGTGCCAGCAGCGATCTAGAAGAGCAGTTCTTC.

This clonotype was counted a few times. The rearrangement joins TRBV4-2 to TRBJ2-7; 7 bases fit TRBD1. Germline CDR1 LGHNA, CDR2 YNFKEQ. V shed 3 bases, J shed 2 bases, and the junction held 10 bases outside the gene matches. The CDR3 covers 16 residues. The DNA of the CDR3 is TGTGCCAGCAGCCACCATTCCCGGACAGGAGCCTACGAGCAGTACTTC. It encodes CASSHHSRTGAYEQYF.

This clonotype was seen a few times. The chain recombines TRBV27 with TRBJ2-3, with D perhaps matching TRBD1 or TRBD2 (6 bases each). The CDR3 runs 14 residues. Germline-derived CDR1 and CDR2 are MNHEY and SMNVEV (reference sequence). V lost 6 bases and J lost 4, with 14 bases in between. This CDR3 is CASSENGGPDTQYF. The CDR3 nucleotides are TGTGCCAGCAGCGAAAACGGGGGCCCAGATACGCAGTATTTT.

The genes are TRBV4-1 and TRBJ2-7; TRBD1 matches at 7 bases. V was clipped by 0 bases and J by 0 bases; unmatched bases: 5. The CDR3 covers 16 residues. CDR1 is MGHRA, CDR2 YSYEKL, per germline. CDR3 residues: CASSQDGQASSYEQYF. The CDR3 bases are TGCGCCAGCAGCCAAGATGGACAGGCGAGCTCCTACGAGCAGTACTTC.

This clonotype has a count of ten or more. This chain joins TRBV4-1 and TRBJ1-4, with TRBD1 matching 9 bases. Germline CDR1 and CDR2: MGHRA and YSYEKL. After removal of 3 bases from V and 7 bases from J, the junction contained 3 bases not matched to a gene. The CDR3 covers 14 residues. The CDR3 nucleotides read TGCGCCAGCAGCCAGACAGGGGGAGGTGAAAAACTGTTTTTT. Protein sequence: CASSQTGGGEKLFF.

This clonotype was seen only a few times. The chain couples TRBV20-1 to TRBJ1-2, with a possible D match to TRBD1 (5 bases). Looked up from germline, CDR1 is DFQATT and CDR2 is SNEGSKA (reference sequence). The CDR3 contains 14 residues. The V end lost 3 bases, the J end lost 4 bases, and 15 bases lay between the germline ends. CDR3 sequence (DNA): TGCAGTGCTAGCCGGGACTCCCGAACCTATGGCTACACCTTC. It encodes CSASRDSRTYGYTF.

CDR3 bases: TGTGCCAGCAGCTCAGGGTCCGCCTACGAGCAGTACTTC. This gives the protein CASSSGSAYEQYF. The chain couples TRBV13 to TRBJ2-7; D possibly corresponds to TRBD1 (5 bases). V was clipped by 4 bases and J by 2 bases, with 9 bases between them. The germline V gene has CDR1 PRHDT and CDR2 FYEKMQ (reference sequence). The CDR3 is 13 amino acids.

This clonotype was picked up a small number of times. The CDR3 loop is CASSFGGETQYF. DNA for the CDR3: TGTGCCAGCAGTTTTGGTGGAGAGACCCAGTACTTC. The gene calls are TRBV12-3 or TRBV12-4 and TRBJ2-5; D is unresolved. The V and J ends lost 3 bases and 4 bases respectively, with 6 bases between them. The CDR3 has 12 residues.